This T cell receptor beta chain was recovered during a study of human T cells and chemical hapten exposure. Study information: TCR yields differed between samples (mainly from small differences in pooled library volume).

Regarding this clonotype: The antigen is not known.

J lost 9 bases, V lost 5 bases, and 6 bases had no gene match. Germline V gene lookup returns CDR1 SEHNR and CDR2 FQNEAQ (reference sequence). The CDR3 runs to 14 residues. Study-wide results and caveats: Significantly more large CDR3 similarity clusters arose among expanded TCRs than among controls.

Unique molecular identifiers were linked by the library to individual cDNA molecules. Original data processing: TCR counts had a median of 95,638 per sample and spanned about 23,224 to 690,600. TCRdb ran MiXCR on the RACE reads and lists one entry per CDR3 protein. The V and J calls and clone size come from TCRdb's table, not from the authors' own analysis. The top ten hold approximately 5.4% of the sample, which has a few hundred thousand distinct CDR3 sequences, about 6% seen once. Time point of the sample: patch test 2, 6 weeks after DPC sensitization. Treatment denoted: therapeutic diphenylcyclopropenone sensitization with weekly scalp DPC.

The TCR sequence derives from a woman under 30 with alopecia areata. Some clones in this sample may be carry-over from other donors' samples. This specimen consisted of whole blood, obtained in connection with sensitization to the hapten diphenylcyclopropenone (DPC). The genes are TRBV7-9 and TRBJ2-6; the match to TRBD1 covers 8 bases. CDR3 nucleotide sequence: TGTGCCAGCAGCAGAGGACAGGGCCTCAACGTCCTGACTTTC. Its protein is CASSRGQGLNVLTF.